This TCR beta chain derives from a study of cytomegalovirus exposure and HLA in healthy donors. Overall study context: Findings of an earlier analysis included more than 90 million unique TCR beta sequences from roughly 200 million T cells. Study outcomes and limitations: Reported performance of the classifier showed diagnosis of cytomegalovirus status with high specificity and sensitivity.

This CDR3 has 14 residues. V gave up 7 bases and J gave up 2 bases, with 13 bases separating them. CDR1 and CDR2 from the germline V gene are MNHNY and SVGAGI (reference sequence). Primers: 60 Vbeta forward and 13 Jbeta reverse. Per the study methods: In a later analysis, the count reached some 83 million unique TCR beta chains, with around 10 million shared. Sequencing was performed with immunoSEQ multiplex PCR; in TCRdb, only in-frame clones are kept and a portion is missing. That table furnishes V, J and clone size, whereas the DNA furnished D and trimming. The sample lists 30,000 to 35,000 clones, roughly 67% occurring once. A word on this clone: Its antigen is not identified.

This TCR came from a man aged 40-49 years in good health and CMV-seropositive. The gene calls are TRBV6-6 and TRBJ2-3; weak D call: TRBD2 (6 bases). Sequenced material: PBMCs. The CDR3 loop reads CASTLGGSTDTQYF. CDR3 sequence (DNA): TGTGCCAGCACCTTGGGGGGTTCCACAGATACGCAGTATTTT.